This T cell receptor beta chain was identified during a study of T cell responses to AZD1222 COVID-19 vaccine. Study background: Second-dose recipients at about 4 or about 12 weeks were treated as one pooled group. Findings of the study overall: Variant regions that are unmutated are reportedly the target of nearly half of spike-specific TCRs. Donors were mostly white British, more females; clonal diversity possibly underestimated. Spike-specific TCR breadth and depth went up after people got two AZD1222 doses.

This table comes from immunoSEQ multiplex PCR, and its TCRdb copy is limited to in-frame clones, with some not included. The sample contains more than 150,000 clones, 90% to 95% of which appear only once. The J segment lost 8 bases and the V segment lost 5 bases, leaving 7 bases of the junction unmatched. Germline V gene lookup returns CDR1 SGDLS and CDR2 YYNGEE. CDR3 length equals 15 residues. Notes on this clone: Its target is not known.

This sequence joins TRBV9 and TRBJ2-2; 12 nucleotides match TRBD1. The sequencing here drew on peripheral blood, taken on day 0 of AZD1222 vaccination. The receptor comes from an adult in good health. The CDR3 nucleotides read TGTGCCAGCAGGTTGGGACAGGGGGCGTTTGGGGAGCTGTTTTTT. This encodes CASRLGQGAFGELFF.